The present TCR beta chain was sequenced within a study of shared clonotypes between healthy human individuals. TCRdb keeps only in-frame clones here, not all; method: immunoSEQ multiplex PCR. The sample holds approximately 350,000 clones, just over 95% seen once. Whole-study findings and limits: In general, naive subsets displayed greater estimated richness than memory subsets did. Some clonotypes were shared by all four sorted-subset donors, while others were not shared. The non-shared ones had lower generation probabilities than the shared ones.

The CDR3 loop spans 16 amino acids. Germline CDR1 and CDR2: SEHNR and FQNEAQ (reference sequence). J lost 4 bases, V lost 2 bases, and 8 bases had no gene match. Note on this clone: Its antigen remains unidentified.

The TCR comes from a man younger than 45 in good health. The sequencing sample was made of memory CD8+ T cells sorted from blood. Subset: CD45RO+ cells pooled with CCR7-negative TemRA cells. V is TRBV7-9 and J is TRBJ2-5; 9 nucleotides align to TRBD2. CDR3 residues: CASSLWVLAGRETQYF. The CDR3 DNA follows: TGTGCCAGCAGCTTATGGGTGCTAGCGGGAAGAGAGACCCAGTACTTC. Based on the CDR3 plus reference TRBV7-9 and TRBJ2-5, the full variable domain is DTGVSQNPRHKITKRGQNVTFRCDPISEHNRLYWYRQTLGQGPEFLTYFQNEAQLEKSRLLSDRFSAERPKGSFSTLEIQRTEQGDSAMYLCASSLWVLAGRETQYFGPGTRLLVL.